This is a list of T cell receptor beta chains from one sample in a study of T cell repertoires in cytomegalovirus infection. TCRdb itself ran the reads through MiXCR, one entry per CDR3 protein. In the table there are some 180,000 distinct CDR3 sequences, approximately 18% of which are singletons. The sequenced material came from CD8+ T cells from PBMCs. Source of these receptors: a human donor in good health (CMV status not recorded). Some clones in this sample may be carry-over from other donors' samples. The CDR3 runs from the conserved cysteine through the conserved F or W. A D gene is named only where the DNA matches it firmly. Clone size appears in some rows only: once, few, many, or a class for an expanded clone.

j_gene,v_gene,abundance,d_gene,CDR3aa,CDR3nt
TRBJ1-1,TRBV6-2/TRBV6-3,NA,NA,CASTGGAAAFF,TGTGCCAGCACCGGTGGGGCTGCGGCTTTCTTT
TRBJ2-2,TRBV2,NA,NA,CASSEELPSTGELFF,TGTGCCAGCAGTGAGGAGCTACCGTCCACCGGGGAGCTGTTTTTT
TRBJ2-1,TRBV2,NA,TRBD2,CASITGTSGTNEQFF,TGTGCCAGCATTACCGGGACTAGCGGAACCAATGAGCAGTTCTTC
TRBJ2-7,TRBV5-5,few,NA,CASSLGGPTYEQYF,TGTGCCAGCAGCTTGGGGGGCCCGACCTACGAGCAGTACTTC
TRBJ2-7,TRBV28,NA,NA,CASSLFFGPGSYEQYF,TGTGCCAGCAGTTTATTCTTTGGACCGGGGTCCTACGAGCAGTACTTC
TRBJ2-7,TRBV7-4,NA,TRBD1,CASRPGTGGSYEQYF,TGTGCCAGCAGACCCGGGACAGGGGGCTCCTACGAGCAGTACTTC
TRBJ1-2,TRBV29-1,NA,NA,CSVGKWAGYTF,TGCAGCGTTGGGAAGTGGGCTGGCTACACCTTC
TRBJ1-1,TRBV29-1,few,NA,CSVEDRSEAFF,TGCAGCGTTGAAGATCGTTCTGAAGCTTTCTTT
TRBJ2-3,TRBV28,few,TRBD2,CASSFQLASTDTQYF,TGTGCCAGCAGTTTTCAACTAGCGAGCACAGATACGCAGTATTTT
TRBJ2-1,TRBV20-1,NA,NA,CSARATDSSYNEQFF,TGCAGTGCTAGAGCAACGGATAGCTCCTACAATGAGCAGTTCTTC
TRBJ2-3,TRBV27,NA,NA,CALGIDTQYF,TGTGCCCTGGGGATAGATACGCAGTATTTT
TRBJ2-3,TRBV7-2,NA,NA,CASSWGGPPDTQYF,TGTGCCAGCAGCTGGGGGGGCCCCCCAGATACGCAGTATTTT
TRBJ2-7,TRBV7-9,few,TRBD1,CASSSDPRGNRDEQYF,TGTGCCAGCAGTTCCGACCCCAGGGGGAATAGGGACGAGCAGTACTTC
TRBJ1-2,TRBV15,NA,NA,CATSRDRDNYGYTF,TGTGCCACCAGCAGAGATCGGGATAACTATGGCTACACCTTC
TRBJ1-5,TRBV6-2/TRBV6-3,NA,NA,CASSYRGYSNQPQHF,TGTGCCAGCAGTTACAGGGGTTATAGCAATCAGCCCCAGCATTTT
TRBJ1-1,TRBV2,few,NA,CASSVGLTNTEAFF,TGTGCCAGCAGCGTCGGACTTACGAACACTGAAGCTTTCTTT
TRBJ2-7,TRBV7-9,NA,NA,CASTGFRYEQYF,TGTGCCAGCACAGGGTTTAGGTACGAGCAGTACTTC
TRBJ2-5,TRBV2,NA,NA,CASSVEGERETQYF,TGTGCCAGCAGTGTAGAAGGGGAAAGAGAGACCCAGTACTTC
TRBJ1-6,TRBV28,NA,NA,CASSGALRNSPLHF,TGTGCCAGCAGTGGGGCATTAAGGAATTCACCCCTCCACTTT
TRBJ1-2,TRBV2,NA,NA,CARVAVAGYTF,TGTGCCAGGGTCGCCGTCGCCGGCTACACCTTC
TRBJ1-1,TRBV7-2,NA,TRBD1,CASSPPDRGTEAFF,TGTGCCAGCAGCCCCCCGGACAGGGGCACTGAAGCTTTCTTT
TRBJ2-1,TRBV13,NA,NA,CASAQGEGYNEQFF,TGTGCCAGCGCCCAGGGGGAGGGGTACAATGAGCAGTTCTTC
TRBJ2-2,TRBV7-9,few,TRBD1,CASSLGQGPNTGELFF,TGTGCCAGCAGCTTAGGACAGGGACCGAACACCGGGGAGCTGTTTTTT
TRBJ2-7,TRBV6-2/TRBV6-3,few,NA,CASSYPAREGEQYF,TGTGCCAGCAGTTACCCGGCCAGGGAAGGGGAGCAGTACTTC
TRBJ1-4,TRBV4-1,few,NA,CASSQVGTNEKLFF,TGCGCCAGCAGCCAAGTTGGGACGAATGAAAAACTGTTTTTT
TRBJ2-7,TRBV20-1,NA,NA,CSARLRQAALYEQYF,TGCAGTGCCAGGCTGAGACAGGCCGCTCTCTACGAGCAGTACTTC
TRBJ1-2,TRBV14,NA,NA,CASSQGQVYGYTF,TGTGCCAGCAGCCAAGGACAGGTGTATGGCTACACCTTC
TRBJ2-7,TRBV28,few,NA,CASSPSQGRHEQYF,TGTGCCAGCAGTCCCTCTCAGGGGAGGCACGAGCAGTACTTC
TRBJ2-5,TRBV6-2/TRBV6-3,NA,NA,CASSYSGLYGETQYF,TGTGCCAGCAGTTACTCAGGACTCTACGGAGAGACCCAGTACTTC
TRBJ1-1,TRBV7-2,many,TRBD1,CASSLTGGLTEAFF,TGTGCCAGCAGCTTGACAGGGGGATTAACTGAAGCTTTCTTT
TRBJ1-1,TRBV27,NA,TRBD1,CASSLGQVNTEAFF,TGTGCCAGCAGTTTGGGACAGGTGAACACTGAAGCTTTCTTT
TRBJ2-6,TRBV20-1,few,TRBD1,CSARGQPISGANVLTF,TGCAGTGCGAGGGGACAGCCCATATCTGGGGCCAACGTCCTGACTTTC
TRBJ2-7,TRBV7-2,few,TRBD2,CASSLTSGGSYEQYF,TGTGCCAGCAGCTTAACTAGCGGGGGTTCCTACGAGCAGTACTTC
TRBJ1-5,TRBV7-2,many,NA,CASSLNSGYSNQPQHF,TGTGCCAGCAGCTTAAATTCGGGATATAGCAATCAGCCCCAGCATTTT
TRBJ2-3,TRBV28,NA,NA,CASSFSGIDTQYF,TGTGCCAGCAGTTTTTCAGGGATAGATACGCAGTATTTT
TRBJ2-1,TRBV11-2,NA,TRBD2,CASSLGTSGTYNEQFF,TGTGCCAGCAGCTTAGGGACTAGCGGGACATACAATGAGCAGTTCTTC
TRBJ2-3,TRBV28,NA,TRBD1,CASSDNRGSFSTDTQYF,TGTGCCAGCAGCGACAACAGGGGGTCTTTTAGCACAGATACGCAGTATTTT
TRBJ1-1,TRBV20-1,NA,NA,CSAGPPTEAFF,TGCAGTGCTGGTCCGCCCACTGAAGCTTTCTTT
TRBJ2-4,TRBV7-9,NA,NA,CASSSPQPGQKNIQYF,TGTGCCAGCAGCTCCCCTCAGCCGGGACAAAAAAACATTCAGTACTTC
TRBJ1-2,TRBV7-6,NA,TRBD1,CASSPRTGFYGYNF,TGTGCCAGCAGCCCCCGGACAGGGTTCTATGGCTACAACTTC
TRBJ1-1,TRBV5-4,few,TRBD1,CASSPVDRVGTEAFF,TGTGCCAGCAGCCCAGTGGACAGGGTGGGCACTGAAGCTTTCTTT
TRBJ1-1,TRBV6-5,NA,NA,CASSYKGGMAVNTEAFF,TGTGCCAGCAGTTACAAGGGGGGTATGGCAGTGAACACTGAAGCTTTCTTT
TRBJ2-7,TRBV6-2/TRBV6-3,few,TRBD1,CASASLRDSPYYEQYF,TGTGCCAGCGCCTCCCTCCGGGACAGCCCTTACTACGAGCAGTACTTC
TRBJ2-2,TRBV6-5,NA,NA,CASRPSGAGELFF,TGTGCCAGCAGACCTTCGGGGGCCGGGGAGCTGTTTTTT